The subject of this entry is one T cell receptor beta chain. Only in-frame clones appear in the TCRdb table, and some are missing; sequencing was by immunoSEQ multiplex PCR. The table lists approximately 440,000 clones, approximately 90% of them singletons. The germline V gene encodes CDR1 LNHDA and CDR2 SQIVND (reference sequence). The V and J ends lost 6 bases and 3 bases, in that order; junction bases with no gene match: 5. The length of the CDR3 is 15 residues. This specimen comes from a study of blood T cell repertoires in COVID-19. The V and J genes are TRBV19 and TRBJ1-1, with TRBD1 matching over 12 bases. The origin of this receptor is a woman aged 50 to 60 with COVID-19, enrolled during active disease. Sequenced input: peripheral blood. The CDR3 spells CASRGTGGPYTEAFF. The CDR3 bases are TGTGCCAGTAGGGGGACAGGGGGCCCCTACACTGAAGCTTTCTTT.